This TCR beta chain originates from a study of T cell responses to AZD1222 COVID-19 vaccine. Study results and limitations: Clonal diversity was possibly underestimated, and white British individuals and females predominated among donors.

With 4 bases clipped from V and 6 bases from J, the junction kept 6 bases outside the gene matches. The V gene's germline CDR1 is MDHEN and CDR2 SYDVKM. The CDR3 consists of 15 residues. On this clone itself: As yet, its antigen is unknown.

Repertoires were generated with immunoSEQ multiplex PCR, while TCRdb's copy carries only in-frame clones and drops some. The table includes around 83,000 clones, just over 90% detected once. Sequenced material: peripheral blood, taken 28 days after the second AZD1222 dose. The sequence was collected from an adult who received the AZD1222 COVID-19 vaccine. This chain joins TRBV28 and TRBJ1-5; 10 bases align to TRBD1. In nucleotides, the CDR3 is TGTGCCAGCAGTTCCGCGACAGGGGGCGTTCAGCCCCAGCATTTT. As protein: CASSSATGGVQPQHF.